The 22 T cell receptor beta chains presented below share a single source sample, sequenced in a study of cytotoxic CD8 clonotypes in ibrutinib-treated CLL. The repertoire was sequenced with immunoSEQ multiplex PCR; TCRdb's copy has only in-frame clones and lacks some. This table has approximately 140,000 clones, under 95% appearing once. Here the sequenced sample was PBMCs, taken after 12 months of ibrutinib treatment. These receptors originate from a human donor with chronic lymphocytic leukemia.

The DNA for the CDR3 is TGTGCCAGCAGCCAACCAGTAGCGGGGAGCTCCTACAATGAGCAGTTCTTC. It specifies CASSQPVAGSSYNEQFF. This chain joins TRBV4-2 and TRBJ2-1; the match to TRBD2 covers 8 bases. V lost 2 bases to trimming and J lost 0 bases; unmatched junction nucleotides: 6. In germline, CDR1 is LGHNA, CDR2 YNFKEQ. CDR3 length: 17 residues.

The V call is TRBV10-3, the J call TRBJ2-3; D could derive from TRBD1 or TRBD2 (5 bases each). Trimming stripped 6 bases from V and 4 bases from J, with 17 bases between. CDR1 and CDR2 (germline): ENHRY, SYGVKD. The CDR3 length is 15 residues. The CDR3 is CAISSSGSFADTQYF. CDR3 coding DNA: TGTGCCATCAGCTCCTCAGGGAGTTTCGCAGATACGCAGTATTTT.

The V gene is TRBV6-6, the J gene TRBJ2-1; D ambiguous. The CDR3 length is 14 residues. The germline V gene encodes CDR1 MNHNY and CDR2 SVGAGI (reference sequence). The germline V and J ends were trimmed by 1 base and 7 bases, with 11 bases remaining between them. CDR3 amino acids: CASSYFLDRNEQFF. The CDR3 nucleotides are TGTGCCAGCAGTTACTTTTTAGACCGTAATGAGCAGTTCTTC.

This chain uses TRBV27 with TRBJ2-1; 11 bases are a match to TRBD2. The V gene's germline CDR1 is MNHEY and CDR2 SMNVEV (reference sequence). The J segment lost 2 bases and the V segment lost 5 bases, leaving 5 bases of the junction unmatched. The CDR3 runs 16 residues. CDR3 loop: CASSKLAGGAYNEQFF. The DNA of the CDR3 is TGTGCCAGCAGTAAATTAGCGGGAGGGGCCTACAATGAGCAGTTCTTC.

Details on this clone: At one end, the junction sequence differs from germline, possibly due to a read error. The chain links TRBV7-8 to TRBJ1-1, with a possible D match to TRBD1 (5 bases). The germline V gene encodes CDR1 SGHVS and CDR2 FQNEAQ. The CDR3 has 15 amino acids. CDR3 sequence: CASSLNGGRNSEAFF. The CDR3 nucleotides are TGTGCAAGCAGCTTAAATGGGGGAAGAAACTCTGAAGCTTTCTTT. The full variable domain, its missing parts supplied by reference TRBV7-8 and TRBJ1-1, is GAGVSQSPRYKVAKRGQDVALRCDPISGHVSLFWYQQALGQGPEFLTYFQNEAQLDKSGLPSDRFFAERPEGSVSTLKIQRTQQEDSAVYLCASSLNGGRNSEAFFGQGTRLTVV.

This clone has only one observation. This same CDR3 is encoded by further DNA sequences in the sample. This sequence joins TRBV28 and TRBJ2-1; 8 nucleotides align to TRBD2. Germline CDR1 MDHEN, CDR2 SYDVKM. V gave up 5 bases and J gave up 0 bases; unmatched junction bases: 6. The CDR3 is made up of 16 amino acids. CDR3 nucleotide sequence: TGTGCCAGCAGTCTCACTAGCGGAAGCTCCTACAATGAGCAGTTCTTC. This sequence encodes CASSLTSGSSYNEQFF. The full variable domain, completed using reference TRBV28 and TRBJ2-1, is DVKVTQSSRYLVKRTGEKVFLECVQDMDHENMFWYRQDPGLGLRLIYFSYDVKMKEKGDIPEGYSVSREKKERFSLILESASTNQTSMYLCASSLTSGSSYNEQFFGPGTRLTVL.

J is TRBJ2-2 and V is TRBV14, with D uncertain. The V and J ends lost 3 bases and 2 bases respectively, with 7 bases between them. This CDR3 spans 14 amino acids. In germline, CDR1 is SGHDN, CDR2 FVKESK. The CDR3 sequence is CASSQFLNTGELFF. CDR3 nucleotide sequence: TGTGCCAGCAGCCAGTTTTTAAACACCGGGGAGCTGTTTTTT.

V is TRBV28 and J is TRBJ1-1; 9 bases line up with TRBD1. The germline V gene has CDR1 MDHEN and CDR2 SYDVKM. The CDR3 is made up of 16 amino acids. V shed 4 bases and J 7 bases; nucleotides not matched to a gene: 13. The CDR3 nucleotides are TGTGCCAGCAGTTCGGCCGGGACAGGGTGGTACGGTGAAGCTTTCTTT. Residues: CASSSAGTGWYGEAFF. Full variable domain (outside the CDR3, taken from reference TRBV28 and TRBJ1-1): DVKVTQSSRYLVKRTGEKVFLECVQDMDHENMFWYRQDPGLGLRLIYFSYDVKMKEKGDIPEGYSVSREKKERFSLILESASTNQTSMYLCASSSAGTGWYGEAFFGQGTRLTVV.

This clone has just a few counts. The chain carries TRBV5-6 and TRBJ2-6, with D uncertain. Trimming took 0 bases from V and 2 from J, leaving 9 bases between them. The CDR3 length is 16 residues. Germline V gene data show CDR1 as SGHDT and CDR2 as YYEEEE. The CDR3 loop reads CASSLVAATGANVLTF. The CDR3 DNA sequence: TGTGCCAGCAGCTTGGTGGCAGCCACTGGGGCCAACGTCCTGACTTTC.

The chain is built from TRBV6-1 and TRBJ1-1, with unresolved D. The germline V and J ends were trimmed by 6 bases and 0 bases, with 11 bases remaining between them. Germline V gene data show CDR1 as MNHNS and CDR2 as SASEGT. The CDR3 length is 14 residues. For the CDR3, the DNA is TGTGCCAGCAGGCCAGGTAGGATGAACACTGAAGCTTTCTTT. Translation gives CASRPGRMNTEAFF.

V gene TRBV14 combines with J gene TRBJ2-5, with TRBD2 identical over 10 bases. The V gene end was trimmed by 4 bases and the J gene end by 4 bases; junction bases not matched to a gene: 9. Looked up from germline, CDR1 is SGHDN and CDR2 is FVKESK. The CDR3 is 16 residues long. CDR3 sequence: CASSLYGEREGETQYF. CDR3 coding DNA: TGTGCCAGCAGCCTCTATGGAGAGCGGGAGGGAGAGACCCAGTACTTC.

The chain carries TRBV7-2 and TRBJ2-7; no clear D. The CDR3 sequence is 13 residues long. CDR1 and CDR2 (germline): SGHTA, FQGNSA. Trimming took 5 bases from V and 3 from J, leaving 11 bases between them. For the CDR3, the DNA is TGTGCCAGCAGCGACCAAGTCCTCTACGAGCAGTACTTC. It encodes CASSDQVLYEQYF. Full variable domain (outside the CDR3, taken from reference TRBV7-2 and TRBJ2-7): GAGVSQSPSNKVTEKGKDVELRCDPISGHTALYWYRQSLGQGLEFLIYFQGNSAPDKSGLPSDRFSAERTGGSVSTLTIQRTQQEDSAVYLCASSDQVLYEQYFGPGTRLTVT.

This clone was recorded a few times. The chain recombines TRBV2 with TRBJ1-1; D remains ambiguous. This CDR3 has 11 amino acids. Germline loops: CDR1 SNHLY, CDR2 FYNNEI. Trimming took off 6 bases at V and 0 bases at J, with 2 bases between the two ends. The CDR3 here is CASRLNTEAFF. The CDR3 region has the DNA TGTGCCAGCAGACTGAACACTGAAGCTTTCTTT. The whole variable domain, remainder taken from reference TRBV2 and TRBJ1-1, is EPEVTQTPSHQVTQMGQEVILRCVPISNHLYFYWYRQILGQKVEFLVSFYNNEISEKSEIFDDQFSVERPDGSNFTLKIRSTKLEDSAMYFCASRLNTEAFFGQGTRLTVV.

The rearrangement links TRBV28 to TRBJ1-2, with a weak D call TRBD1 (5 bases). Germline CDR1 is MDHEN and CDR2 is SYDVKM. The CDR3 consists of 15 residues. The V end lost 4 bases, the J end lost 3 bases, and 15 bases lay between the germline ends. Here the CDR3 reads CASSWGTSSDYGYTF. CDR3 DNA sequence: TGTGCCAGCAGTTGGGGGACGTCCTCAGACTATGGCTACACCTTC.

The CDR3 coding sequence is TGCACCAGCAGCCAAGATCTTGTGGGACTAGCGGGACAAGAGACCCAGTACTTC. Translation: CTSSQDLVGLAGQETQYF. The chain links TRBV1 to TRBJ2-5; the D call in the table, TRBD2, was not verified against the DNA. TRBV1 is shown as a pseudogene. CDR3 size: 18 residues.

The sample holds one count of this clone. The chain employs TRBV9 and TRBJ2-1; 11 nucleotides agree with TRBD2. Germline V gene lookup returns CDR1 SGDLS and CDR2 YYNGEE. This CDR3 contains 16 residues. V lost 0 bases to trimming and J lost 10 bases; unmatched junction nucleotides: 9. Here the CDR3 reads CASSVELGLAGGEQFF. The CDR3 bases are TGTGCCAGCAGCGTAGAGTTGGGTCTAGCGGGAGGCGAGCAGTTCTTC. Looking up the rest from reference TRBV9 and TRBJ2-1 gives the full variable domain: DSGVTQTPKHLITATGQRVTLRCSPRSGDLSVYWYQQSLDQGLQFLIQYYNGEERAKGNILERFSAQQFPDLHSELNLSSLELGDSALYFCASSVELGLAGGEQFFGPGTRLTVL.

This chain uses TRBV27 with TRBJ2-1, with 12 bases identical to TRBD2. V trimming: 8 bases; J trimming: 6 bases; junction bases outside the gene matches: 5. Germline CDR1 is MNHEY and CDR2 is SMNVEV (reference sequence). The length of the CDR3 is 14 residues. The CDR3 DNA sequence: TGTGCCAGCTCCTCTAGCGGGAGGGTCAATGAGCAGTTCTTC. Protein: CASSSSGRVNEQFF.

The chain uses TRBV5-6 and TRBJ2-2, with D perhaps TRBD1 (5 bases). The CDR3 contains 13 residues. The V end was cut by 5 bases, the J end by 4 bases, with 9 bases between. Germline loops: CDR1 SGHDT, CDR2 YYEEEE. CDR3 sequence (DNA): TGTGCCAGCAGGGACCAGGGCACCGGGGAGCTGTTTTTT. This sequence encodes CASRDQGTGELFF.

J is TRBJ1-5 and V is TRBV6-6, with a weak D call TRBD1 (5 bases). V was cut by 7 bases and J by 0 bases, with 16 bases left in between. The CDR3 spans 16 residues. Per germline, CDR1 MNHNY and CDR2 SVGAGI (reference sequence). The DNA for the CDR3 is TGTGCCAGCACACCACCTGGGGGTTATAGCAATCAGCCCCAGCATTTT. Its protein is CASTPPGGYSNQPQHF.

This rearrangement joins TRBV11-2 to TRBJ2-7, with TRBD1 matching over 7 bases. CDR1 is SGHAT, CDR2 FQNNGV, per germline. The CDR3 sequence is 13 residues long. After removal of 4 bases from V and 4 bases from J, the junction contained 4 bases not matched to a gene. The CDR3, as DNA: TGTGCCAGCAGCTCTCCAGGGGGATACGAGCAGTACTTC. This encodes CASSSPGGYEQYF.

This chain joins TRBV28 and TRBJ2-1, with TRBD2 matching 8 bases. The CDR3 is made up of 15 amino acids. Germline V gives CDR1 MDHEN, CDR2 SYDVKM. V trimming: 3 bases; J trimming: 8 bases; junction bases outside the gene matches: 9. CDR3 residues: CASSFQWLAGDEQFF. CDR3 in DNA: TGTGCCAGCAGTTTTCAGTGGCTAGCGGGCGATGAGCAGTTCTTC.

This clone was counted a single time. V gene TRBV6-5 combines with J gene TRBJ2-1; D possibly corresponds to TRBD2 (6 bases). This CDR3 region has 12 residues. V lost 8 bases and J lost 6, with 11 bases in between. Per germline, CDR1 MNHEY and CDR2 SVGAGI. CDR3 amino acids: CASGRGINEQFF. CDR3 nucleotides: TGTGCCAGCGGCCGCGGGATCAATGAGCAGTTCTTC.